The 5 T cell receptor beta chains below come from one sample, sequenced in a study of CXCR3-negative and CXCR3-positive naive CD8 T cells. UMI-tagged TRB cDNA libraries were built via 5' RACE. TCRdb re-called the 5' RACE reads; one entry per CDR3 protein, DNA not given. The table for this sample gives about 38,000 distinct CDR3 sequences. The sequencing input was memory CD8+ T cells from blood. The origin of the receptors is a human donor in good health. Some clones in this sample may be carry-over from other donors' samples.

CDR3 residues: CASSPAGQGYQETQYF. The chain joins TRBV28 to TRBJ2-5; TCRdb's D call, TRBD1, is unchecked because there is no DNA. Per the germline V gene, CDR1 is MDHEN and CDR2 is SYDVKM. The CDR3 has 16 amino acids.

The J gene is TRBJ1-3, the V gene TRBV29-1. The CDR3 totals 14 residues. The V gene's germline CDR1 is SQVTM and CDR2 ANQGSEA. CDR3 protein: CSVELLGSGNTIYF.

This chain's CDR3 is CASNGGNYNEQFF. The chain is built from TRBV6-1 and TRBJ2-1; TCRdb lists TRBD1, though no DNA is available to test this call. Germline-derived CDR1 and CDR2 are MNHNS and SASEGT. The CDR3 sequence is 13 residues long.

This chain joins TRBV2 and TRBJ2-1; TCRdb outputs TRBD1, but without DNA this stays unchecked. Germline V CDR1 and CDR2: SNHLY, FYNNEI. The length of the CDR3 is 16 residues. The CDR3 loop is CASSASGPASYNEQFF.

CDR3 sequence: CASSPGRNSAGELFF. The J gene is TRBJ2-2, the V gene TRBV7-9. Germline V gene data show CDR1 as SEHNR and CDR2 as FQNEAQ (reference sequence). The CDR3 is 15 residues long. Based on the CDR3 plus reference TRBV7-9 and TRBJ2-2, the full variable domain is DTGVSQNPRHKITKRGQNVTFRCDPISEHNRLYWYRQTLGQGPEFLTYFQNEAQLEKSRLLSDRFSAERPKGSFSTLEIQRTEQGDSAMYLCASSPGRNSAGELFFGEGSRLTVL.